The entry below gives a single T cell receptor (beta chain) sequence along with its context. V shed 0 bases and J 9 bases; nucleotides not matched to a gene: 5. The CDR3 is 16 amino acids. Germline CDR1 LGHDT, CDR2 YNNKEL (reference sequence). Individuals aged roughly 18 to 90 years were recruited from about two dozen US areas. The study counted Cohort 3 donors as recovered given two negative PCRs, clearance, or symptom resolution. This record comes from a study of blood T cell repertoires in COVID-19. Across the whole study: Acute and convalescent COVID-19 samples came from the United States, Italy and Spain.

Produced via immunoSEQ multiplex PCR; TCRdb's table is partial and in-frame only. This sample has some 250,000 clones, with 80% to 90% found just once. This receptor was identified in a woman between 45 and 65 years old who had recovered from COVID-19. The genes are TRBV3-1 (or the pseudogene TRBV3-2) and TRBJ2-1, with TRBD2 matching 13 bases. The sequencing sample was made of PBMCs or T cells enriched from blood (not recorded which). DNA of the CDR3: TGTGCCAGCAGCCAAGAACTAGCGGGAGGGTTTAGTGAGCAGTTCTTC. Amino acid sequence: CASSQELAGGFSEQFF.